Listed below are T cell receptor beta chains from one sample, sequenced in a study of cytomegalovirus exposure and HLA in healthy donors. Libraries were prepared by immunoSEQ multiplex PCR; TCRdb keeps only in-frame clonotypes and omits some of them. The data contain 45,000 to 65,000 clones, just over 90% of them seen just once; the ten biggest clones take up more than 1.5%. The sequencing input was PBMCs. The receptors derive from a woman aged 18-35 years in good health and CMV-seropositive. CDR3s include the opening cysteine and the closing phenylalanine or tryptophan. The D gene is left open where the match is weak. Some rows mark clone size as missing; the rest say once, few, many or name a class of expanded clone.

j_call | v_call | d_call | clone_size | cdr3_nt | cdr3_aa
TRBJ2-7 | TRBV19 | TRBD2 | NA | TGTGCCAGTAGTCTTGTAGCGGGGGGCTACGAGCAGTACTTC | CASSLVAGGYEQYF
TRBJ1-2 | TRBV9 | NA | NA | TGTGCCAGCAGCGTAGGATCGGGGGGAGGCTATGGCTACACCTTC | CASSVGSGGGYGYTF
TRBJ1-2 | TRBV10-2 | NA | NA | TGCGCCAGCAGTGGAAGCCGGTTCTATGGCTACACCTTC | CASSGSRFYGYTF
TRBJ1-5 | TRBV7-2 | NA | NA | TGTGCCAGCAGCTTAGAGAGTATGGGCAATCAGCCCCAGCATTTT | CASSLESMGNQPQHF
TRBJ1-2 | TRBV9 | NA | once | TGTGCCAGCAGCGTTGATAGTGGGGCAGGGGTGTATGGCTACACCTTC | CASSVDSGAGVYGYTF
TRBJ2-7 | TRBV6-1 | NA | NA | TGTGCCAGCAGCCTCCCGGGGGTCCTTAACGAGCAGTACTTC | CASSLPGVLNEQYF
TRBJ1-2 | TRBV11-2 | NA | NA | TGTGCCAGCAGCTTAGAGGCAGGGAAACGTTATGGCTACACCTTC | CASSLEAGKRYGYTF
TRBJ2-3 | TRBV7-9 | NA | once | TGTGCCAGCAGCCTCCCGAGGAACACAGATACGCAGTATTTT | CASSLPRNTDTQYF
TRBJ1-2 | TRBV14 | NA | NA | TGTGCCAGCAGCCAGGGAGGATATGGCTACACCTTC | CASSQGGYGYTF
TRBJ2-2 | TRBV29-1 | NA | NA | TGCAGCGTTGGTGGGGGGACCGGGGAGCTGTTTTTT | CSVGGGTGELFF
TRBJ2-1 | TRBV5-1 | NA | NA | TGCGCCAGCAGCATCTCAACAGGGATATACAATGAGCAGTTCTTC | CASSISTGIYNEQFF
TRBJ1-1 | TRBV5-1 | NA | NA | TGCGCCAGCAGCTTGCCCCCTAAACAGGGAATGAACACTGAAGCTTTCTTT | CASSLPPKQGMNTEAFF
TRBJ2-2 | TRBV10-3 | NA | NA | TGTGCCATCAAAGGGGCCCTCAACACCGGGGAGCTGTTTTTT | CAIKGALNTGELFF
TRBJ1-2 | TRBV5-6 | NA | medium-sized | TGTGCCAGCAGCTTGTGGGGGGATTCGAACTATGGCTACACCTTC | CASSLWGDSNYGYTF
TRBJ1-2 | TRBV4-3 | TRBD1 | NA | TGCGCCAGCAGCCAAGATCCAGGGGGTACGGGCGGCTACACCTTC | CASSQDPGGTGGYTF
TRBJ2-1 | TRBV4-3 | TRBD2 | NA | TGCGCCAGCAGCCAACCCCCCGGGGGGAGCGGGGAGTACAATGAGCAGTTCTTC | CASSQPPGGSGEYNEQFF
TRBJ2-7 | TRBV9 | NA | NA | TGTGCCAGCAGCGTAGAACCTGGGGGGATCTCCTACGAGCAGTACTTC | CASSVEPGGISYEQYF
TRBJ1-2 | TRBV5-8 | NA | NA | TGTGCCAGCAGCTTGGGTACGGTCTACAACTATGGCTACACCTTC | CASSLGTVYNYGYTF
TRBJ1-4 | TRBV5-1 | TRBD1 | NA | TGCGCCAGCAGGGAATTGGGACAGGGTCCTGAAAAACTGTTTTTT | CASRELGQGPEKLFF
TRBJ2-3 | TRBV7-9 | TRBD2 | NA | TGTGCCAGCAGCGGGACGGTAGCGGGGAGAGATACGCAGTATTTT | CASSGTVAGRDTQYF
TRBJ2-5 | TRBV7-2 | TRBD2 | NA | TGTGCCAGCAGAGAGGCCGGGACTACCAACGGAGAGACCCAGTACTTC | CASREAGTTNGETQYF
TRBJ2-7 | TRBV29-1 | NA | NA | TGCAGCGTTGTACGGGACGAGCAGTACTTC | CSVVRDEQYF
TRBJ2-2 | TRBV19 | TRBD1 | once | TGTGCCAGTAGTAGCGGACAGGGCGTGTGGGGAAACACCGGGGAGCTGTTTTTT | CASSSGQGVWGNTGELFF
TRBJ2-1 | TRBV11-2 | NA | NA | TGTGCCAGCAGCTTAAGTCGGGCAACAGGGGAGCAGTTCTTC | CASSLSRATGEQFF
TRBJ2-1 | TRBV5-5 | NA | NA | TGTGCCAGCAGCTCCCTACAGGGCACCGGCTCCTACAATGAGCAGTTCTTC | CASSSLQGTGSYNEQFF
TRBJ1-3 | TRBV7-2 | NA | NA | TGTGCCAGCAGCTTAGACAGGGCTGGAAACACCATATATTTT | CASSLDRAGNTIYF
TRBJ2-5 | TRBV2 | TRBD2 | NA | TGTGCCAGCAGGAGAGTCGCTAGCGGGGGGGCGCGAGAGACCCAGTACTTC | CASRRVASGGARETQYF
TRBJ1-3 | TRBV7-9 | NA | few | TGTGCCAGCAGCTTAGTGAAGTCTAAGTCCGGAAACACCATATATTTT | CASSLVKSKSGNTIYF
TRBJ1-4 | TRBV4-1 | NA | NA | TGCGCCAGCAGCAAGAACCCCGCGGATCTTAATGAAAAACTGTTTTTT | CASSKNPADLNEKLFF
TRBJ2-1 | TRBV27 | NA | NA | TGTGCCAGCAGTCCGACAGGCGGCGGTGAGCAGTTCTTC | CASSPTGGGEQFF
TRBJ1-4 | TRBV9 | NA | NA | TGTGCCAGCAGCGTAGGGGCAGGATCTGGGCCCAATGAAAAACTGTTTTTT | CASSVGAGSGPNEKLFF
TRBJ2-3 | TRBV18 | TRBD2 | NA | TGTGCCAGCTCCCCCCCTAGCGGGAGCACAGATACGCAGTATTTT | CASSPPSGSTDTQYF
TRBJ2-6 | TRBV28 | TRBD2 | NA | TGTGCCAGCAGTTTTGCGGGGGGCACTGGGGCCAACGTCCTGACTTTC | CASSFAGGTGANVLTF
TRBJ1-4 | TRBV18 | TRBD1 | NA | TGTGCCAGCTCACCACCGGGACAGAATAATGAAAAACTGTTTTTT | CASSPPGQNNEKLFF
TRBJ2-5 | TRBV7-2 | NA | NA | TGTGCCAGCAGCTTAGTACCGGGTCCCCGGGAGACCCAGTACTTC | CASSLVPGPRETQYF
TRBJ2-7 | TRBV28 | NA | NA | TGTGCCAGCAGTTCAGGGTACCACGAGCAGTACTTC | CASSSGYHEQYF
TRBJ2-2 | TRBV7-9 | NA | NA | TGTGCCAGCAGCCACCCAGGGTCCGGGGAGCTGTTTTTT | CASSHPGSGELFF
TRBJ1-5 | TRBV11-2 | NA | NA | TGTGCCAGCAGCTTAGGCAGGGACTATAGCAATCAGCCCCAGCATTTT | CASSLGRDYSNQPQHF
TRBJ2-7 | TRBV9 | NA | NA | TGTGCCAGCAGCGTAGGAGTCACGGCCTACGAGCAGTACTTC | CASSVGVTAYEQYF
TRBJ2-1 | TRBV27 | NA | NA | TGTGCCAGCAGCGGCAGCGATAACTCCTACAATGAGCAGTTCTTC | CASSGSDNSYNEQFF
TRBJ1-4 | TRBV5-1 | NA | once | TGCGCCAGCAGCTTGGCCGAGGGGGCTAATGAAAAACTGTTTTTT | CASSLAEGANEKLFF
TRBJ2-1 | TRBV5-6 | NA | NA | TGTGCCAGCAGCTTGGGAGGGAAACCTCCGACAGGGCAGTTCTTC | CASSLGGKPPTGQFF
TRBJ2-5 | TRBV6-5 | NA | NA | TGTGCCAGCAGTTACCGTCGAGAGCGGCTGGAAAAGACCCAGTACTTC | CASSYRRERLEKTQYF
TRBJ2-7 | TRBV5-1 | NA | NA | TGCGCCAGCAGCCCTAAGCCTACGACGGGGCAGTACTTC | CASSPKPTTGQYF
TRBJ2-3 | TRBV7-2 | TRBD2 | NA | TGTGCCAGCACCCTTACGACTAGCGGGGGGGGACGGGAAGATACGCAGTATTTT | CASTLTTSGGGREDTQYF
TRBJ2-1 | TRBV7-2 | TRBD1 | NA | TGTGCCAGCAGCCCCCGGGACAGGTCCTACAATGAGCAGTTCTTC | CASSPRDRSYNEQFF
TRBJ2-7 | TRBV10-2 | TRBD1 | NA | TGCGCCAGCAGTGGACAGGGACCCTCCTACGAGCAGTACTTC | CASSGQGPSYEQYF
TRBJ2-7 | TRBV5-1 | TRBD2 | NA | TGCGCCAGCAGCCGAGGACTAGCCTCCTACGAGCAGTACTTC | CASSRGLASYEQYF
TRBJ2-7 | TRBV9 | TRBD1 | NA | TGTGCCAGCAGCGGGGGACAGTTCCCTGACGAGCAGTACTTC | CASSGGQFPDEQYF
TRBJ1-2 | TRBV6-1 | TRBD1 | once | TGTGCCAGCAGTGAAGTCGGAGGGGGCGGAGTGGGAGGCTACACCTTC | CASSEVGGGGVGGYTF
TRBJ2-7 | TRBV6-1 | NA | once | TGTGCCACCCTAACTTGGGGCGACTACGAGCAGTACTTC | CATLTWGDYEQYF
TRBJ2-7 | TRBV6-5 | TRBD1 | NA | TGTGCCAGCAGTACATCCGGGACAGGGACCTACGAGCAGTACTTC | CASSTSGTGTYEQYF
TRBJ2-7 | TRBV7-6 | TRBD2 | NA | TGTGCCAGCAGCTTAGGGACTAGCGGCGAGCAGTACTTC | CASSLGTSGEQYF
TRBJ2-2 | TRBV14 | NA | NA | TGTGCCAGCAGCCCGATACGGGGGGCCCACACCGGGGAGCTGTTTTTT | CASSPIRGAHTGELFF
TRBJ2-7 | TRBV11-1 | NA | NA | TGTGCCAGCAGCCTAGGGCAGGGAATGTCCTACGAGCAGTACTTC | CASSLGQGMSYEQYF
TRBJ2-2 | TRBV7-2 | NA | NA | TGTGCCAGCAGCTTCGGGACAACCTCATGGAACACCGGGGAGCTGTTTTTT | CASSFGTTSWNTGELFF
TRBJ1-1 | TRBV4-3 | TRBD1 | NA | TGCGCCAGCAGCCTCGGTGGCATGAGCGCAGGGGGCACTGAAGCTTTCTTT | CASSLGGMSAGGTEAFF